The source of this TCR beta chain is a study of blood T cell repertoires in COVID-19 (dated by TCRdb to 2020 to 2022). Regarding the complete study: The collaborator samples originated in the United States, Italy and Spain and spanned the acute and convalescent phases of COVID-19. The prospective study material was composed of cDNA or gDNA derived from T cells, B-cell-depleted T cells, or PBMCs. Deeply sampled blood TCRbeta repertoires from subjects exposed to, actively infected with, or recovered from COVID-19 were included in the dataset. The repertoires were released in a freely available public database meant as a resource for research on the immune response to SARS-CoV-2. The samples were drawn from the first 160 participants of the ongoing ImmuneRACE study and from 1,254 subjects provided by 6 global collaborators. The sample metadata nearly always contained a de-identified subject ID, COVID-19 status, age in years and sex. Where HLA class I and class II types were available, the types were taken from metadata supplied by the sample provider, not from assay-based typing.

Comment on this clone: Its antigen specificity is not known. Base qualities are not provided; no much larger clone lies one nucleotide away.

What the work shows at the level of the full study, not this receptor alone: How much clinical and demographic metadata was included differed by source and by participant, and the metadata was provided uncurated.

TCRbeta CDR3 regions were amplified from genomic DNA by means of the immunoSEQ Assay, a bias-controlled multiplex PCR. Under the source paper's analysis protocol: Within the assay, amplification of reference gene primers was used to estimate how many nucleated cells each sample contained. To quantify the absolute abundance of each unique TCRbeta CDR3 rearrangement, sequence reads were collapsed and filtered. For each sample, productive Simpson clonality was calculated as the square root of Simpson's diversity index across productive rearrangements. The source is immuneACCESS, and TCRdb retained only in-frame sequences with V and J called. Part of the clones is not carried over; for the studies checked, unresolved V genes explain less than half of this, and the remainder is unexplained. The DNA gave D and trimming, while V, J and clone size come from that table. This sample is represented by fewer than 250,000 clones; roughly 85% of them were singletons. The ten top clones hold about 9.3% of the sample.

From cysteine to phenylalanine, the CDR3 is 15 amino acids long. Kept here is only the CDR3 DNA, which spans 45 bases and is read in frame from base 1. CDR1 and CDR2, looked up from the germline V gene, are SGHDT and YYEEEE. After removal of 4 bases from V and 1 base from J, the junction retains 8 bases not matched to a gene. Participants in the prospective study were enrolled through a virtual design, were aged roughly 18 to 100 years, and lived in roughly 26 United States geographic areas. To assign participants to cohorts, the prospective study relied on clinical history that participants themselves reported in a screening survey and a study questionnaire. Mobile phlebotomists in the prospective study collected whole blood, serum and a nasopharyngeal or oropharyngeal swab from every participant. Over a 2-month period, participants in the prospective study had the option of providing additional blood draws and questionnaires. Before DNA extraction, prospective study blood samples were shipped either frozen or at room temperature.

The chain couples TRBV5-6 to TRBJ2-7; 7 central nucleotides agree with TRBD1. The receptor comes from a woman in her 50s with acute COVID-19. The sequencing input was PBMCs or T cells enriched from blood (not recorded which). The CDR3 protein: CASSTGAGASYEQYF. The nucleotide sequence reads TGTGCCAGCAGCACAGGGGCCGGGGCTTCCTACGAGCAGTACTTC.